This T cell receptor (beta chain) was obtained from a study of T-cell reconstitution after alpha-beta-depleted transplantation in children. The study's findings and limits: Some patients showed high day-60 TCRbeta diversity, which derived from surviving recipient T cells and thymic progenitors. Fresh T-cell production supplied most of the T-cell counts and diversity seen one year after transplant. As was reported, about two months after transplant, alpha-beta T cells came from several hundred expanded graft clones.

Unique molecular identifiers were incorporated when the TCRbeta library was constructed. TCRdb reanalysed the PCR reads using MiXCR and keeps one entry per CDR3 protein. The table has some 840,000 distinct CDR3 sequences, around 17% seen once. Notes on this clonotype: Its antigen is as yet unknown.

The CDR3 is made up of 16 amino acids. V gave up 1 base and J gave up 1 base, with 10 bases separating them. Germline CDR1 SGHVS, CDR2 FNYEAQ. V usage is TRBV7-6 and J usage is TRBJ2-2, with no clear D. The sample was PBMCs, mostly from graft donor cells, taken 360 days after TCRalphabeta/CD19-depleted stem cell transplant. The receptor comes from a male patient younger than 18 who had a stem cell transplant for acute lymphoblastic leukemia, so the T cells may come from the graft donor. In DNA, the CDR3 is TGTGCCAGCAGCTTAGGAGTTAGCATGAACACCGGGGAGCTGTTTTTT. Residues: CASSLGVSMNTGELFF.